The 29 T cell receptor beta chains below were found in one sample sequenced in a study of cytomegalovirus exposure and HLA in healthy donors. In the PCR, 60 Vbeta and 13 Jbeta primers were used. The data were produced by immunoSEQ multiplex PCR, yet TCRdb's version contains in-frame clones alone and is incomplete. The repertoire has about 180,000 clones, approximately 84% of them found once; the top ten carry under 0.4%. What was sequenced was PBMCs. All receptors come from a boy between 2 and 10 years old in good health and CMV-seronegative.

CDR3 sequence: CASSQGLSSYNEQFF. DNA of the CDR3: TGTGCCAGCAGCCAGGGACTCTCTTCCTACAATGAGCAGTTCTTC. V and J are TRBV9 and TRBJ2-1, with D perhaps matching TRBD2 (6 bases). The V gene's germline CDR1 is SGDLS and CDR2 YYNGEE. Trimming left V 4 bases short and J 1 base short, with 12 bases between. This CDR3 contains 15 residues.

The chain carries TRBV10-2 and TRBJ2-1; 10 bases fit TRBD1. Germline trimming cut 7 bases from V and 7 bases from J; bases unmatched to any gene: 10. The CDR3 contains 15 residues. Germline CDR1 WSHSY, CDR2 SAAADI. The CDR3, as DNA: TGCGCCAGCACCCTCCCGGGACAGGGGAGGAATGAGCAGTTCTTC. Its protein product is CASTLPGQGRNEQFF.

The chain links TRBV6-5 to TRBJ2-7; weak D call: TRBD2 (5 bases). The V and J ends lost 6 bases and 6 bases respectively, with 15 bases between them. The V gene's germline CDR1 is MNHEY and CDR2 SVGAGI. This CDR3 is 13 amino acids long. The DNA for the CDR3 is TGTGCCAGCAGCCCGAGGGTGAGGGTCGAGCAGTACTTC. Its protein product is CASSPRVRVEQYF.

The genes are TRBV10-3 and TRBJ2-3; D is unclear. Germline V lookup: CDR1 ENHRY, CDR2 SYGVKD. The CDR3 totals 16 residues. The V end lost 8 bases, the J end lost 4 bases, and 22 bases lay between the germline ends. This CDR3 reads CAIGEVTERLPDTQYF. DNA of the CDR3: TGTGCCATCGGAGAGGTTACGGAGCGCCTTCCAGATACGCAGTATTTT.

In its sample, this clone was seen a few times. The rearrangement uses TRBV29-1 and TRBJ1-1; 7 nucleotides agree with TRBD1. This CDR3 has 12 amino acids. CDR1 SQVTM and CDR2 ANQGSEA come from the germline V gene. Trimming took 7 bases from V and 6 from J; bases not matched to a gene: 8. The DNA of the CDR3 is TGCAGCGGTTGTTTACAGGGGTCTGAAGCTTTCTTT. This gives the protein CSGCLQGSEAFF.

CDR3 in DNA: TGCGCCAGCAGTGAGTCGTGGGACCGGGAGACTAATGAAAAACTGTTTTTT. Translated: CASSESWDRETNEKLFF. The chain links TRBV10-2 to TRBJ1-4; a possible D gene is TRBD1 (5 bases). V was clipped by 0 bases and J by 2 bases, with 13 bases between them. The CDR3 has 17 residues. Germline V gene data show CDR1 as WSHSY and CDR2 as SAAADI.

The count of this clone is one. V gene TRBV28 combines with J gene TRBJ1-5; TRBD1 agrees at 11 bases. Germline V gene lookup returns CDR1 MDHEN and CDR2 SYDVKM. J lost 3 bases, V lost 0 bases, and 4 bases had no gene match. The CDR3 totals 17 residues. Here the CDR3 DNA reads TGTGCCAGCAGTTTATGGGGACAGGGGGACTACAATCAGCCCCAGCATTTT. As protein: CASSLWGQGDYNQPQHF.

The chain is built from TRBV4-1 and TRBJ1-4, with D uncertain. There are 14 residues in the CDR3. Trimming removed 4 bases at V and 0 bases at J, with 6 bases between. Germline CDR1 and CDR2: MGHRA and YSYEKL. This CDR3 reads CASSLGATNEKLFF. The CDR3 DNA reads as TGCGCCAGCAGCCTGGGCGCAACTAATGAAAAACTGTTTTTT.

The V gene is TRBV15, the J gene TRBJ1-1, with D unclear. This CDR3 has 18 amino acids. Germline V gene data show CDR1 as LNHNV and CDR2 as YYDKDF (reference sequence). Trimming removed 0 bases from V and 0 bases from J, with 17 bases in between. The CDR3 coding sequence is TGTGCCACCAGCAGAGATGATTTGAGGGAGACACTGAACACTGAAGCTTTCTTT. Translating it yields CATSRDDLRETLNTEAFF.

V is TRBV14 and J is TRBJ2-3, with 12 bases lining up with TRBD2. The CDR3 has 17 amino acids. Trimming removed 3 bases from V and 2 bases from J; junction bases left unmatched: 6. Germline V gene sequence: CDR1 SGHDN, CDR2 FVKESK. The CDR3 sequence is CASSHLAGGSPTDTQYF. In DNA, the CDR3 is TGTGCCAGCAGCCATCTAGCGGGAGGGTCCCCCACAGATACGCAGTATTTT.

This clone was recorded once. V is TRBV2 and J is TRBJ2-7; possibly TRBD2 for D (7 bases). The V end lost 0 bases, the J end lost 4 bases, and 13 bases lay between the germline ends. The CDR3 totals 15 residues. CDR1 SNHLY and CDR2 FYNNEI come from the germline V gene. The CDR3 is CASSEAPGGLYEQYF. The CDR3 DNA reads as TGTGCCAGCAGTGAAGCCCCCGGGGGGCTTTACGAGCAGTACTTC.

The chain joins TRBV7-3 to TRBJ2-1, with D maybe TRBD2 (6 bases). The CDR3 runs 15 residues. V was pared by 5 bases and J by 0 bases, with 11 bases between. Per germline, CDR1 SGHTA and CDR2 FQGTGA. DNA for the CDR3: TGTGCCAGCAGCGCCCTAGCGACCTCCTACAATGAGCAGTTCTTC. This codes for CASSALATSYNEQFF.

The rearrangement uses TRBV4-2 and TRBJ2-1, with 16 bases matching TRBD2. CDR1 is LGHNA, CDR2 YNFKEQ, per germline. The CDR3 loop spans 17 amino acids. The junction had 7 bases not matched to a gene; V was cut back by 5 bases and J by 6 bases. The chain's CDR3 is CASSVGTSGRAGNEQFF. Written as DNA, the CDR3 is TGTGCCAGCAGCGTTGGGACTAGCGGGAGGGCTGGCAATGAGCAGTTCTTC.

The CDR3 nucleotides are TGTGCCAGCAGTGACCCCAGACAGGGCACCTATGGCTACACCTTC. Protein sequence: CASSDPRQGTYGYTF. The chain joins TRBV6-1 to TRBJ1-2, with 7 bases identical to TRBD1. The ends lost 3 bases at V and 4 bases at J; junction bases unmatched: 8. Per the germline V gene, CDR1 is MNHNS and CDR2 is SASEGT. The CDR3 contains 15 residues.

This chain connects TRBV7-3 to TRBJ1-2; TRBD1 matches 7 bases. The CDR3 contains 14 residues. With V trimmed by 1 base and J by 6 bases, 5 bases remained unmatched. Per the germline V gene, CDR1 is SGHTA and CDR2 is FQGTGA. The CDR3 sequence is CASSLNGQGDGYTF. The CDR3 DNA reads as TGTGCCAGCAGCTTAAACGGCCAGGGGGATGGCTACACCTTC. Complete variable domain (other parts from reference TRBV7-3 and TRBJ1-2): GAGVSQTPSNKVTEKGKYVELRCDPISGHTALYWYRQSLGQGPEFLIYFQGTGAADDSGLPNDRFFAVRPEGSVSTLKIQRTERGDSAVYLCASSLNGQGDGYTFGSGTRLTVV.

The J gene is TRBJ1-3, the V gene TRBV30; no reliable D call. This CDR3 contains 19 residues. V shed 2 bases and J shed 0 bases, with 23 bases lying between them. CDR1 GTSNPN and CDR2 SVGIG come from the germline V gene (reference sequence). CDR3 DNA: TGTGCCTGGAGTCCTTGGTGGGCTGTTCCGGTCCCCTCTGGAAACACCATATATTTT. It is translated as CAWSPWWAVPVPSGNTIYF.

CDR3 sequence reads: CASSNGGSSYEQYF. CDR3 sequence (DNA): TGTGCCAGTAGTAATGGAGGGAGCTCCTACGAGCAGTACTTC. The genes are TRBV19 and TRBJ2-7; possibly TRBD2 for D (6 bases). The CDR3 extends over 14 amino acids. Per germline, CDR1 LNHDA and CDR2 SQIVND (reference sequence). Deletions cut 4 bases from V and 0 bases from J, with 10 bases between. Supplemented by reference TRBV19 and TRBJ2-7, the full variable domain reads DGGITQSPKYLFRKEGQNVTLSCEQNLNHDAMYWYRQDPGQGLRLIYYSQIVNDFQKGDIAEGYSVSREKKESFPLTVTSAQKNPTAFYLCASSNGGSSYEQYFGPGTRLTVT.

The chain recombines TRBV2 with TRBJ1-2; 11 nucleotides agree with TRBD1. The CDR3 has 14 residues. With 6 bases clipped from V and 7 bases from J, the junction kept 7 bases outside the gene matches. Germline assignment: CDR1 SNHLY and CDR2 FYNNEI. CDR3 sequence reads: CASSPGQGAGGYTF. CDR3 sequence (DNA): TGTGCCAGCAGCCCCGGACAGGGGGCAGGTGGCTACACCTTC.

The rearrangement links TRBV11-2 to TRBJ1-5; D gene uncertain. Germline V gives CDR1 SGHAT, CDR2 FQNNGV. The CDR3 extends over 12 amino acids. V was cut by 1 base and J by 9 bases, with 7 bases left in between. For the CDR3, the DNA is TGTGCCAGCAGCTTAGGTACGGGGCCCCAGCATTTT. This codes for CASSLGTGPQHF.

The chain employs TRBV28 and TRBJ1-4, with 7 nucleotides matching TRBD1. The CDR3 is 14 residues long. With V trimmed by 4 bases and J by 4 bases, 3 bases remained unmatched. Germline lookup yields CDR1 MDHEN and CDR2 SYDVKM. CDR3 amino acids: CASSSGQINEKLFF. The CDR3 DNA reads TGTGCCAGCAGTTCGGGACAGATTAATGAAAAACTGTTTTTT. Variable domain in full (rest from reference TRBV28 and TRBJ1-4): DVKVTQSSRYLVKRTGEKVFLECVQDMDHENMFWYRQDPGLGLRLIYFSYDVKMKEKGDIPEGYSVSREKKERFSLILESASTNQTSMYLCASSSGQINEKLFFGSGTQLSVL.

The chain uses TRBV7-6 and TRBJ2-6; 8 bases are a match to TRBD1. The V gene's germline CDR1 is SGHVS and CDR2 FNYEAQ. V dropped 5 bases and J dropped 0; count of bases not matched to a gene: 12. CDR3 size: 19 residues. In DNA form, the CDR3 reads TGTGCCAGCAGCACAAGTACTTGGGACAGGAGCTCTGGGGCCAACGTCCTGACTTTC. As protein: CASSTSTWDRSSGANVLTF.

The chain uses TRBV29-1 and TRBJ1-1, with 7 positions matching TRBD1. Looked up from germline, CDR1 is SQVTM and CDR2 is ANQGSEA. Trimming cost V 6 bases and J 6 bases; bases outside gene matches: 4. This CDR3 has 11 amino acids. CDR3 DNA: TGCAGCGTCCAGGGGGAAGCTGAAGCTTTCTTT. Translated: CSVQGEAEAFF.

V usage is TRBV9 and J usage is TRBJ2-1, with TRBD2 identical over 11 bases. The V segment lost 5 bases and the J segment 8 bases; nucleotides outside the gene matches: 9. Germline assignment: CDR1 SGDLS and CDR2 YYNGEE. The CDR3 is made up of 15 amino acids. CDR3 coding DNA: TGTGCCAGCAGTACTAGCGGGAGAGACTGGGATGAGCAGTTCTTC. Residues: CASSTSGRDWDEQFF.

This chain uses TRBV5-1 with TRBJ2-3, with 11 bases matching TRBD2. The CDR3 sequence is 15 residues long. From germline, CDR1 is SGHRS and CDR2 YFSETQ. Germline trimming cut 7 bases from V and 2 bases from J; bases unmatched to any gene: 6. The CDR3 loop reads CASYGTSGYTDTQYF. CDR3 bases: TGCGCCAGCTATGGGACTAGCGGATACACAGATACGCAGTATTTT. Together with reference TRBV5-1 and TRBJ2-3, the CDR3 gives the full variable domain: KAGVTQTPRYLIKTRGQQVTLSCSPISGHRSVSWYQQTPGQGLQFLFEYFSETQRNKGNFPGRFSGRQFSNSRSEMNVSTLELGDSALYLCASYGTSGYTDTQYFGPGTRLTVL.

The chain is built from TRBV18 and TRBJ2-2; weak D call: TRBD1 (5 bases). Deletions cut 4 bases from V and 1 base from J, with 13 bases between. This CDR3 region has 16 residues. Germline V lookup: CDR1 KGHSH, CDR2 LQKENI. The chain's CDR3 is CASSLPFQGNTGELFF. CDR3 DNA sequence: TGTGCCAGCTCACTACCCTTCCAGGGGAACACCGGGGAGCTGTTTTTT.

This rearrangement joins TRBV20-1 to TRBJ1-1; D remains ambiguous. The CDR3 extends over 11 amino acids. V was cut by 5 bases and J by 3 bases, with 7 bases left in between. Germline CDR1 and CDR2: DFQATT and SNEGSKA (reference sequence). CDR3 nucleotide sequence: TGCAGTGCTGGGAGGGACACTGAAGCTTTCTTT. This encodes CSAGRDTEAFF.

This clone was picked up one time. This chain connects TRBV6-6 to TRBJ1-2; possible D gene TRBD1, 6 bases. The CDR3 totals 13 residues. Trimming left V 10 bases short and J 2 bases short, with 14 bases between. The germline gives CDR1 MNHNY, CDR2 SVGAGI (reference sequence). The CDR3 is CATMDRLNYGYTF. DNA of the CDR3: TGTGCCACCATGGACAGATTGAACTATGGCTACACCTTC.

This rearrangement joins TRBV7-2 to TRBJ2-7, with TRBD2 matching over 9 bases. From germline, CDR1 is SGHTA and CDR2 FQGNSA. The CDR3 loop spans 16 amino acids. Unmatched junction bases numbered 11, after V lost 5 bases and J lost 3 bases. In nucleotides, the CDR3 is TGTGCCAGCAGCAATGGTATGGGTAGCGGGAGCTACGAGCAGTACTTC. Translating gives CASSNGMGSGSYEQYF.

The table lists this clone with a count of one. The chain employs TRBV5-1 and TRBJ2-7; TRBD2 matches 10 bases. In germline, CDR1 is SGHRS, CDR2 YFSETQ. V was pared by 2 bases and J by 2 bases, with 7 bases of the junction left unmatched. The CDR3 is 16 amino acids. The CDR3: CASSFASGRKPYEQYF. CDR3 bases: TGCGCCAGCAGCTTTGCTAGCGGGAGAAAACCCTACGAGCAGTACTTC.